This T cell receptor beta chain came from a study of CD8 T cells in Susac syndrome. The study's findings and limits: The study's TCR sequencing and HLA analysis covered a relatively small number of individuals, and the study acknowledged this.

V lost 4 bases to trimming and J lost 5 bases, with 13 bases between them. CDR3 length: 14 residues. Per germline, CDR1 SGHDT and CDR2 YYEEEE. On this clonotype: Its antigen is unidentified.

RNA in amounts of about 0.45 to 1 ug was reverse transcribed with random hexamers. By means of immunoSEQ multiplex PCR, TCR beta CDR3 spanning 54 Vbeta and 13 Jbeta underwent amplification. TCRdb itself ran the immunoSEQ multiplex PCR reads through MiXCR, one entry per CDR3 protein. The table shows about 140,000 distinct CDR3 sequences, with 90% to 95% occurring only once. Sequencing targeted TCR beta in blood CD8+ and CD4+ T cells. Both CD4+ and CD8+ T cells were negatively isolated, and TEMRA cells underwent FACS enrichment. The rearrangement joins TRBV5-6 to TRBJ2-1; D may match TRBD1 or TRBD2 (5 bases each). This receptor was identified in a human donor with multiple sclerosis. Sample: CD4+ T cells from PBMCs. CDR3 residues: CASSLSGPNNEQFF. For the CDR3, the DNA is TGTGCCAGCAGCCTATCGGGACCAAACAATGAGCAGTTCTTC.